This T cell receptor (beta chain) is drawn from a study of CD8+ T cells in alopecia areata. Regarding the study as a whole: Compared with mice, patients displayed less clear TCR sharing, possibly for HLA-related reasons. Both scalp clonality and the expanded CD8+ clones among the top 100 showed a significant decrease with tofacitinib.

In regard to this clone: Its antigen is unknown.

As for treatment: oral pan-JAK inhibitor, 5-10 mg twice daily. Unmatched junction bases numbered 6, after V lost 1 base and J lost 3 bases. The germline V gene has CDR1 SGHTA and CDR2 FQGTGA. The CDR3 consists of 16 residues. Sequencing templates came from extracted RNA that was reverse transcribed into cDNA. This table comes from immunoSEQ multiplex PCR, and its TCRdb copy is limited to in-frame clones, with some not included. The sample has approximately 170,000 clones, 60% seen once. The receptor comes from a human donor with alopecia areata. The specimen comprised CD4+ T cells sorted from blood, sampled at week 4, from a patient treated with tofacitinib. This rearrangement joins TRBV7-3 to TRBJ2-7; 10 positions agree with TRBD2. The CDR3 region is CASSLRGLADFYEQYF. The CDR3 DNA sequence: TGTGCCAGCAGCTTAAGAGGACTAGCGGACTTCTACGAGCAGTACTTC. The full variable domain, completed using reference TRBV7-3 and TRBJ2-7, is GAGVSQTPSNKVTEKGKYVELRCDPISGHTALYWYRQSLGQGPEFLIYFQGTGAADDSGLPNDRFFAVRPEGSVSTLKIQRTERGDSAVYLCASSLRGLADFYEQYFGPGTRLTVT.